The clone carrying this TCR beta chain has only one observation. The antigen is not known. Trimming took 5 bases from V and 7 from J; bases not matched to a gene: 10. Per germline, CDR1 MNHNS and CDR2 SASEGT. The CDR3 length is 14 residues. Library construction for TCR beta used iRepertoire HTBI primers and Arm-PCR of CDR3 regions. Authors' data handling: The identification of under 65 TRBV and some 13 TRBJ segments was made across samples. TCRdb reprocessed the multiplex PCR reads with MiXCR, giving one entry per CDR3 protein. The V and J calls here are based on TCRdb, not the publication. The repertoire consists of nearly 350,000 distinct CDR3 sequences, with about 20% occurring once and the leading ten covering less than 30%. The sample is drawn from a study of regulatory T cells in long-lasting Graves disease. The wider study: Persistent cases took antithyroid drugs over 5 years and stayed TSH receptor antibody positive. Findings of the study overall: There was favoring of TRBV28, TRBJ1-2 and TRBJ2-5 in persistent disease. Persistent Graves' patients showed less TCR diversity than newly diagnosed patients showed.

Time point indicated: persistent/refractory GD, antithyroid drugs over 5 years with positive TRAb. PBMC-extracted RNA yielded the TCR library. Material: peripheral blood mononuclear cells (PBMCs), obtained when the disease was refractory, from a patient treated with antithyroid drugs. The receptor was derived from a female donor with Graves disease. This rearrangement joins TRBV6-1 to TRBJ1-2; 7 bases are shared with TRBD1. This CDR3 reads CASSHPDREGGYTF. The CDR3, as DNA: TGTGCCAGCAGTCATCCCGACAGGGAAGGTGGCTACACCTTC.